The rows below give T cell receptor beta chains drawn from one sample of a study of cytomegalovirus exposure and HLA in healthy donors. This table comes from immunoSEQ multiplex PCR, and its TCRdb copy is limited to in-frame clones, with some not included. The sample yields around 170,000 clones, around 78% seen once. The sample was PBMCs. The receptors originated from a man between 18 and 35 years old in good health and CMV-seronegative. The CDR3 runs from the conserved cysteine through the conserved F or W. The order of the fields is clone size, D gene, J gene, V gene, CDR3 DNA, CDR3 protein. D genes are given only for firm matches. Rows may omit the clone size; those that give it use once, few, many or a size class.

>-|-|TRBJ1-2|TRBV4-1
TGCGCCAGCAGCCAAACTAGCTATGGCTACACCTTC
CASSQTSYGYTF
>-|TRBD2|TRBJ2-2|TRBV6-1
TGTGCCAGCAGTCAACTAGCGGGAGACGCCGGGGAGCTGTTTTTT
CASSQLAGDAGELFF
>-|TRBD1|TRBJ2-7|TRBV7-9
TGTGCCAGCAGCTTGACGGGACAGCCCTACGAGCAGTACTTC
CASSLTGQPYEQYF
>-|-|TRBJ1-5|TRBV6-1
TGTGCCAGCACTCCCGGAGGGGGGGTGGGTCAGCCCCAGCATTTT
CASTPGGGVGQPQHF
>-|-|TRBJ2-5|TRBV5-6
TGTGCCAGCAGCTTCGAGAGGGTGGAGACCCAGTACTTC
CASSFERVETQYF
>-|TRBD1|TRBJ1-1|TRBV19
TGTGCCAGTGCGGGACAGGTCTCCAGAGCTTTCTTT
CASAGQVSRAFF
>-|-|TRBJ2-2|TRBV7-9
TGTGCCAGCAGCCGCTCTTTGGCGGGGAGAGGGACCGGGGAGCTGTTTTTT
CASSRSLAGRGTGELFF
>-|-|TRBJ2-3|TRBV30
TGTGCCTGGAGAGGTCTAGCGAGCACAGATACGCAGTATTTT
CAWRGLASTDTQYF
>-|-|TRBJ2-7|TRBV4-1
TGCGCCAGCAGCCAGAGGGACACAGGCTACGAGCAGTACTTC
CASSQRDTGYEQYF
>-|TRBD2|TRBJ2-3|TRBV25-1
TGTGCCAGCAGCCCGGGACTAGCGGGAGTACGCACAGATACGCAGTATTTT
CASSPGLAGVRTDTQYF
>-|-|TRBJ2-5|TRBV27
TGTGCCAGCAGTTGGTCGGGAGGGGGCGAGACCCAGTACTTC
CASSWSGGGETQYF
>-|-|TRBJ2-6|TRBV19
TGTGCCAGTAGTCCCTCCCCGGGAGTAGCTGGGGCCAACGTCCTGACTTTC
CASSPSPGVAGANVLTF
>-|TRBD2|TRBJ2-1|TRBV10-2
TGCGCCAGCAGTGAGTCGATGGGTGGGAGGGCCTACAATGAGCAGTTCTTC
CASSESMGGRAYNEQFF
>few|-|TRBJ2-4|TRBV4-1
TGCGCCAGCAGCCAAGCGATAACTAGTGGGCGGGGACCACAAAACATTCAGTACTTC
CASSQAITSGRGPQNIQYF
>-|TRBD2|TRBJ2-3|TRBV5-5
TGTGCCAGCAGCAAGACTAGCAGATACACAGATACGCAGTATTTT
CASSKTSRYTDTQYF
>-|TRBD1|TRBJ1-2|TRBV7-9
TGTGCCAGCAGCCCGAGACAGGGGAACTATGGCTACACCTTC
CASSPRQGNYGYTF
>-|TRBD2|TRBJ2-1|TRBV6-6
TGTGCCAGCAGTTACGGGAGGGTTGAGCAGTTCTTC
CASSYGRVEQFF
>few|TRBD2|TRBJ2-1|TRBV27
TGTGCCAGCAGTTTCCTAGCGGGGGGGAACAATGAGCAGTTCTTC
CASSFLAGGNNEQFF
>once|-|TRBJ2-7|TRBV5-1
TGCGCCAGCAGCCACATTAGCACCCCGGGAGAGCAGTACTTC
CASSHISTPGEQYF
>-|-|TRBJ1-1|TRBV5-5
TGTGCCAGCAGCTTGGCCAGGTCCCACCCAGAAGCTTTCTTT
CASSLARSHPEAFF
>once|-|TRBJ2-7|TRBV5-1
TGCGCCAGCAGATCCCAACTAGGCCCCTACGAGCAGTACTTC
CASRSQLGPYEQYF
>-|TRBD1|TRBJ1-1|TRBV6-1
TGTGCCAGCAGTGAAAGGGGACAGAGGAACACTGAAGCTTTCTTT
CASSERGQRNTEAFF
>-|-|TRBJ1-1|TRBV2
TGTGCCAGCAGTGCCCGGGAGGGGAACACTGAAGCTTTCTTT
CASSAREGNTEAFF
>-|-|TRBJ2-5|TRBV29-1
TGCAGCGTTGTGACAGGATGGACCCAGTACTTC
CSVVTGWTQYF
>few|-|TRBJ2-2|TRBV21-1
TGTGCCAGCAGCAAATTGGGATCCAGGGGAGTCCTCACCGGGGAGCTGTTTTTT
CASSKLGSRGVLTGELFF
>once|-|TRBJ2-2|TRBV27
TGTGCCAGCAGTCTCCTCGGACAGTTGAGGGCCGGGGAGCTGTTTTTT
CASSLLGQLRAGELFF
>-|-|TRBJ2-7|TRBV27
TGTGCCAGCAGTCCGAGTGTCAGGGTCTTTCACTACGAGCAGTACTTC
CASSPSVRVFHYEQYF
>-|-|TRBJ1-6|TRBV5-4
TGTGCCAGCAGCTTGGCTTCGGGGGTTAATTCACCCCTCCACTTT
CASSLASGVNSPLHF
>-|TRBD2|TRBJ2-3|TRBV27
TGTGCCAGCACCGACGGGAGGGGGACAGATACGCAGTATTTT
CASTDGRGTDTQYF
>-|TRBD1|TRBJ2-7|TRBV9
TGTGCCAGCAGCGTAGGGACAGGGGCCACCTACGAGCAGTACTTC
CASSVGTGATYEQYF
>-|TRBD1|TRBJ1-5|TRBV18
TGTGCCAGCTCACTCACAGGGGATCAGCCCCAGCATTTT
CASSLTGDQPQHF
>-|-|TRBJ1-1|TRBV6-5
TGTGCCAGCAGTTATTCTTTATCGGCTGAAGCTTTCTTT
CASSYSLSAEAFF
>-|-|TRBJ1-6|TRBV18
TGTGCCAGCTCACCAAGTCCGGATTCACCCCTCCACTTT
CASSPSPDSPLHF
>once|-|TRBJ1-2|TRBV25-1
TGTGCCAGCAGTGAACAGGCCCGGGGCTACACCTTC
CASSEQARGYTF
>few|TRBD1|TRBJ1-2|TRBV19
TGTGCCAGTAGTCTCCTGTTGGACAGGGGGCGAGTGGGGTATGGCTACACCTTC
CASSLLLDRGRVGYGYTF
>-|TRBD1|TRBJ2-5|TRBV27
TGTGCCAGCAGTTCGGACAGGTTGAGTAGGCGAGAGACCCAGTACTTC
CASSSDRLSRRETQYF
>-|-|TRBJ2-7|TRBV30
TGTGCCTTAGGACTGGGCGGGAACGAGCAGTACTTC
CALGLGGNEQYF
>-|TRBD1|TRBJ1-4|TRBV6-6
TGTGCCACGGGGACAGGGAGGAATAATGAAAAACTGTTTTTT
CATGTGRNNEKLFF
>-|-|TRBJ1-3|TRBV2
TGTGCCAGCAGGAACCTCGGGGGGCTTGAAAACACCATATATTTT
CASRNLGGLENTIYF
>-|-|TRBJ2-7|TRBV5-6
TGTGCCAGCAGCTCGCTAGAAACCTACGAGCAGTACTTC
CASSSLETYEQYF
>few|-|TRBJ1-2|TRBV19
TGTGCCAGTAGTCGGCCGGGACTGGGAGCCTATGGCTACACCTTC
CASSRPGLGAYGYTF
>-|-|TRBJ2-7|TRBV5-4
TGTGCCAGCAGCTTGGACGCGTCCTACGAGCAGTACTTC
CASSLDASYEQYF